This T cell receptor beta chain derives from a study of immune characterization of retroperitoneal liposarcoma. MiXCR, applied by TCRdb to the PCR reads, yields one record per CDR3 protein. The sample contains more than 4,500 distinct CDR3 sequences, more than 25% of which appear only once. In its sample, this clonotype ranks as medium-sized. Germline trimming cut 5 bases from V and 4 bases from J; bases unmatched to any gene: 7. The CDR3 consists of 15 residues. The germline V gene encodes CDR1 MNHNY and CDR2 SVGAGI (reference sequence). The source of this sequence is a female donor with retroperitoneal liposarcoma. The gene calls are TRBV6-6 and TRBJ2-2; 7 bases are shared with TRBD1. Sequencing used tumor tissue. CDR3 in DNA: TGTGCCAGCAGTCCCGGGACAGACAGCACCGGGGAGCTGTTTTTT. Amino acid sequence: CASSPGTDSTGELFF.